This passage covers 13 T cell receptor beta chains from one sample sequenced in a study of T-cell memory formation after mild COVID-19. One entry per CDR3 protein results from TCRdb running MiXCR on the 5' RACE reads. The sample has about 290,000 distinct CDR3 sequences, around 17% seen once; the top ten hold about 23%. Sequencing was done on a sample of PBMCs or a T cell subset sorted from them (not recorded which). These receptors were obtained from a young man who had mild COVID-19 (a few samples of this study predate the infection). Cell type and time point are not known.

The V gene is TRBV6-1, the J gene TRBJ1-2; D may be TRBD1 (6 bases). The CDR3 runs 15 residues. Germline V gives CDR1 MNHNS, CDR2 SASEGT. V was pared by 3 bases and J by 4 bases, with 15 bases between. CDR3 amino acids: CASSETGKGTYGYTF. CDR3 bases: TGTGCCAGCAGTGAGACAGGCAAGGGGACCTATGGCTACACCTTC.

This clonotype was seen more than once but under ten times. The chain joins TRBV20-1 to TRBJ1-1; no reliable D call. The V gene lost 2 bases and the J gene lost 6 bases, with 16 bases spanning the gap. The CDR3 extends over 14 amino acids. CDR1 is DFQATT and CDR2 is SNEGSKA in the germline V gene (reference sequence). In DNA form, the CDR3 reads TGCAGTGCTAGATCCCCTTTGGGGTTGCCTGAAGCTTTCTTT. It encodes CSARSPLGLPEAFF.

This clonotype was detected ten times or more. J is TRBJ1-6 and V is TRBV5-5, with 9 bases that match TRBD1. The trim removed 4 bases at V and 4 bases at J, leaving 6 bases unmatched. This CDR3 region has 16 residues. The germline gives CDR1 SGHKS, CDR2 YYEKEE (reference sequence). CDR3: CASSPRTGDYNSPLHF. The CDR3 DNA is TGTGCCAGCAGCCCTAGGACAGGGGATTATAATTCACCCCTCCACTTT. The variable domain in full, completed from reference TRBV5-5 and TRBJ1-6, reads DAGVTQSPTHLIKTRGQQVTLRCSPISGHKSVSWYQQVLGQGPQFIFQYYEKEERGRGNFPDRFSARQFPNYSSELNVNALLLGDSALYLCASSPRTGDYNSPLHFGNGTRLTVT.

The sample holds a few counts of this clonotype. J is TRBJ2-3 and V is TRBV3-1; 7 positions agree with TRBD2. This CDR3 is built from 15 residues. Germline V gives CDR1 LGHDT, CDR2 YNNKEL (reference sequence). The J segment lost 3 bases and the V segment lost 2 bases, leaving 5 bases of the junction unmatched. The CDR3 DNA sequence: TGTGCCAGCAGCCAAAGCGGGGATTTGACAGATACGCAGTATTTT. Residues: CASSQSGDLTDTQYF.

The J gene is TRBJ1-4, the V gene TRBV9; D remains unclear. From germline, CDR1 is SGDLS and CDR2 YYNGEE. V shed 3 bases and J shed 8 bases, with 11 bases lying between them. The CDR3 has 13 residues. The CDR3 here is CASSAGSGEKLFF. CDR3 nucleotide sequence: TGTGCCAGCAGCGCCGGGTCTGGGGAAAAACTGTTTTTT.

This clonotype was seen more than once but under ten times. The rearrangement joins TRBV6-6 to TRBJ2-3; D remains unclear. Trimming stripped 7 bases from V and 6 bases from J, with 8 bases between. The CDR3 runs 11 residues. Germline assignment: CDR1 MNHNY and CDR2 SVGAGI (reference sequence). CDR3 protein: CASKFADTQYF. CDR3 sequence (DNA): TGTGCCAGCAAATTTGCGGATACGCAGTATTTT.

This clonotype was seen a few times. The genes are TRBV7-6 and TRBJ2-7; a weak D match, TRBD2 (5 bases). Germline CDR1 reads SGHVS; CDR2 reads FNYEAQ. The CDR3 runs 12 residues. The V end lost 3 bases, the J end lost 6 bases, and 9 bases lay between the germline ends. CDR3 region: CASSFMGSEQYF. CDR3 in DNA: TGTGCCAGCAGCTTCATGGGGAGCGAGCAGTACTTC.

The chain has TRBV5-1 and TRBJ2-7; weak D call: TRBD1 (6 bases). Germline-derived CDR1 and CDR2 are SGHRS and YFSETQ. The CDR3 extends over 12 amino acids. V was clipped by 3 bases and J by 5 bases, with 9 bases between them. The CDR3 here is CASSSQGHEQYF. The CDR3 DNA reads as TGCGCCAGCAGCTCACAGGGTCACGAGCAGTACTTC.

This clonotype turned up a few times. The rearrangement joins TRBV7-9 to TRBJ2-7; D not resolved. CDR1 SEHNR and CDR2 FQNEAQ come from the germline V gene (reference sequence). The V and J ends lost 5 bases and 4 bases respectively, with 12 bases between them. The CDR3 covers 13 residues. In DNA form, the CDR3 reads TGTGCCAGCAGCCAAAGCACTGGGTACGAGCAGTACTTC. Its translation: CASSQSTGYEQYF.

This clonotype was picked up a small number of times. This chain joins TRBV7-6 and TRBJ1-1; 7 bases line up with TRBD1. From germline, CDR1 is SGHVS and CDR2 FNYEAQ. The junction had 8 bases not matched to a gene; V was cut back by 6 bases and J by 7 bases. CDR3 length: 13 amino acids. Here the CDR3 reads CASSYTGAGEAFF. CDR3 DNA: TGTGCCAGCAGTTACACAGGGGCGGGTGAAGCTTTCTTT. The entire variable domain, with the rest obtained from reference TRBV7-6 and TRBJ1-1, is as follows: GAGVSQSPRYKVTKRGQDVALRCDPISGHVSLYWYRQALGQGPEFLTYFNYEAQQDKSGLPNDRFSAERPEGSISTLTIQRTEQRDSAMYRCASSYTGAGEAFFGQGTRLTVV.

This clonotype was detected only a few times. V gene TRBV28 combines with J gene TRBJ1-6, with D unclear. V was trimmed by 4 bases and J by 9 bases, leaving 13 bases between them. The CDR3 extends over 14 amino acids. Germline values: CDR1 MDHEN, CDR2 SYDVKM. CDR3 in amino acids: CASSSSGPTSPLHF. In nucleotides, the CDR3 is TGTGCCAGCAGTTCCTCAGGACCTACTTCACCCCTCCACTTT.

This clonotype appeared a few times. This chain connects TRBV6-5 to TRBJ2-7; a weak D match, TRBD1 (6 bases). The CDR3 runs 13 residues. Deletions cut 8 bases from V and 7 bases from J, with 18 bases between. Germline lookup yields CDR1 MNHEY and CDR2 SVGAGI. As DNA, the CDR3 is TGTGCCAGCGGCACAAAGGGACATAGGGAGCAGTACGTC. Translating gives CASGTKGHREQYV.

This clonotype has only a few counts. The V gene is TRBV12-3 or TRBV12-4, the J gene TRBJ2-3; the D gene could be TRBD1 or TRBD2 (5 bases each). There are 16 residues in the CDR3. The V end was cut by 5 bases, the J end by 2 bases, with 17 bases between. The CDR3 loop reads CASSLRDPGSTDTQYF. DNA for the CDR3: TGTGCCAGCAGTCTACGGGACCCGGGATCCACAGATACGCAGTATTTT.